This T cell receptor beta chain was obtained from a study of persistence of HIV-infected CD4 T cells. The libraries were made with immunoSEQ version 4 in survey mode. TCRdb's table, derived via immunoSEQ multiplex PCR, lists solely in-frame clones and lacks some. The sample shows 35,000 to 55,000 clones, roughly 90% of them seen only once. Comment on this clone: Its target is unknown.

This nonspecific control used anti-CD3/anti-CD28 bead stimulation of CD4+ T cells. Sorting of responding CD4+ T cells relied on upregulated CD40 ligand together with CD69. This specimen consisted of CD4+ T cells sorted from PBMCs after approximately 20-hour stimulation, obtained from a patient who received antiretroviral therapy. This receptor was obtained from an adult man with HIV who was CMV-seropositive.

Written as DNA, the CDR3 is TGTGCCAGCGCCGGGCCGCGAGTGAACATTCAGTACTTC. It encodes CASAGPRVNIQYF. The gene calls are TRBV21-1 and TRBJ2-4. TRBV21-1 is a pseudogene locus. This CDR3 has 13 amino acids.